These T cell receptor beta chains were read from a single sample in a study of T cell responses to AZD1222 COVID-19 vaccine. The data were produced by immunoSEQ multiplex PCR, yet TCRdb's version contains in-frame clones alone and is incomplete. This table holds 87,000 or so clones, around 90% found once. The starting material was peripheral blood, obtained on day 0 of AZD1222 vaccination. These receptor sequences come from an adult in good health. Each CDR3 is given with its conserved first and last residue. A D gene is named only where the DNA matches it firmly. Part of the rows lack a size; the others show once, few, many or a class for expanded clones.

cdr3_nt cdr3_aa d_call clone_size j_call v_call
TGTGCCAGCAGTGGGCAGCAGACTAACTATGGCTACACCTTC CASSGQQTNYGYTF - once TRBJ1-2 TRBV2
TGCGCCAGCAGCTGGGCCGACAGGGTTAACACTGAAGCTTTCTTT CASSWADRVNTEAFF TRBD1 - TRBJ1-1 TRBV5-1
TGTGCCAGCGGATCCGTAGGGCTGGGAGGGAGCGAGCAGTACTTC CASGSVGLGGSEQYF TRBD2 - TRBJ2-7 TRBV5-4
TGTGCCATCGGCCAAGCCGGCTCCTATAATTCACCCCTCCACTTT CAIGQAGSYNSPLHF - - TRBJ1-6 TRBV10-3
TGTGCCAGCAGCCGGACAGGGGCTAATTCACCCCTCCACTTT CASSRTGANSPLHF TRBD1 - TRBJ1-6 TRBV2
TGTGCCAGCAGCTTTTTCGGAAATTTGGGCGGGGCCGAGTGGCCCCAGTACTTC CASSFFGNLGGAEWPQYF - - TRBJ2-5 TRBV13
TGCAGTGCTAGTTTTGGGGGCTATGGCTACACCTTC CSASFGGYGYTF - - TRBJ1-2 TRBV20-1
TGCGCCAGCAGCCAAGATGCCGGGGCCCCCACTAAGATGGCCCAGCATTTT CASSQDAGAPTKMAQHF - - TRBJ1-5 TRBV4-3
TGTGCCAGCAGCTTAGTCGTCAGGGGGCGTTATGGCTACACCTTC CASSLVVRGRYGYTF TRBD1 - TRBJ1-2 TRBV11-3
TGTGCCAGCACCATGACTAGCGTCAGGGAGACCCAGTACTTC CASTMTSVRETQYF TRBD2 - TRBJ2-5 TRBV6-6
TGTGCCAGCTGCGGGGCGGGATACGAGCAGTACTTC CASCGAGYEQYF - - TRBJ2-7 TRBV12-3/TRBV12-4
TGTGCCACCAGCAGAGGGACAGGCAGCTCCTACAATGAGCAGTTCTTC CATSRGTGSSYNEQFF TRBD1 - TRBJ2-1 TRBV15
TGTGCCACCCTCCAGAGTACCGGGGAGCTGTTTTTT CATLQSTGELFF - - TRBJ2-2 TRBV2
TGTGCCAGTAGTATAAGACAGGGGTCGGGATCACCCCTCCACTTT CASSIRQGSGSPLHF TRBD1 - TRBJ1-6 TRBV19
TGTGCCTGGGCCGGGACGGACAATCAGCCCCAGCATTTT CAWAGTDNQPQHF - - TRBJ1-5 TRBV30
TGCGCCAGCAGCCAAGTATCACGGGAGACCCAGTACTTC CASSQVSRETQYF - - TRBJ2-5 TRBV4-1
TGTGCCATTGGGAGTTTCGGGGACATTCAGTACTTC CAIGSFGDIQYF - - TRBJ2-4 TRBV10-3
TGTGCCAGCAGCCAATCGATGAAAAACATTCAGTACTTC CASSQSMKNIQYF - - TRBJ2-4 TRBV3-1/TRBV3-2
TGTGCCATCAGTGAGTCGAAATCGTACGGGCGGCGGGGTGAAGCTTTCTTT CAISESKSYGRRGEAFF - - TRBJ1-1 TRBV10-3
TGTGCCAGCAGACAGTCACTAGCGGGGGGTCTCACAGATACGCAGTATTTT CASRQSLAGGLTDTQYF TRBD2 - TRBJ2-3 TRBV5-4
TGTGCCAGCAGCTTATGGGTAAACACCATATATTTT CASSLWVNTIYF - - TRBJ1-3 TRBV7-9
TGCGCCAGCAGCCTGTCGAGAGGGGACTATGGCTACACCTTC CASSLSRGDYGYTF - - TRBJ1-2 TRBV4-3